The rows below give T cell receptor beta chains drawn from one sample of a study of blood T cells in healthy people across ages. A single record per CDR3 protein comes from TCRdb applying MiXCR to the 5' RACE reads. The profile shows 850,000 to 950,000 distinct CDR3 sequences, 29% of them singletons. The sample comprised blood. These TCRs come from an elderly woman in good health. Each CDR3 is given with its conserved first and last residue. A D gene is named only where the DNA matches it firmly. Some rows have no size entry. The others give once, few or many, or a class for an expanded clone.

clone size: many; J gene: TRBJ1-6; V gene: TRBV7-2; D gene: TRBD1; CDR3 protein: CASSPRDSFYSPLHF; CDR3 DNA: TGTGCCAGCAGCCCACGGGACAGTTTTTATTCACCCCTCCACTTT
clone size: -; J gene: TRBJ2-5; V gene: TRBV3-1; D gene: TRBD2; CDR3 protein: CASSHLAGGPGTQYF; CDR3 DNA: TGTGCCAGCAGCCACCTAGCGGGGGGGCCGGGGACCCAGTACTTC
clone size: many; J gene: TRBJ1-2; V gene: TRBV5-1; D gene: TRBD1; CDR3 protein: CASSLEDRPTNYGYTF; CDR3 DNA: TGCGCCAGCAGCTTGGAGGACAGGCCCACTAACTATGGCTACACCTTC
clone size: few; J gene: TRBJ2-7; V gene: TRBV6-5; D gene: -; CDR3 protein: CASSYLHSRGGSSYNEQYF; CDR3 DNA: TGTGCCAGCAGTTACCTACACAGTAGAGGAGGGTCCTCCTACAATGAGCAGTACTTC
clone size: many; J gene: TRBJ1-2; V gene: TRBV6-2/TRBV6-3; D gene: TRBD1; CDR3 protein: CASRYALLRDRVQYGYTF; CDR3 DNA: TGTGCCAGCAGATATGCCCTTCTCCGGGACAGGGTTCAATATGGCTACACCTTC
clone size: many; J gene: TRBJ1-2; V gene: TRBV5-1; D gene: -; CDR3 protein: CASSLGSWGEDGYTF; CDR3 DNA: TGCGCCAGCAGCTTGGGTTCATGGGGAGAGGATGGCTACACCTTC
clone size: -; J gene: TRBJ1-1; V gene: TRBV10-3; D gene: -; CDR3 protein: CAISSYRENTEAFF; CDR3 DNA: TGTGCCATCAGTTCATACAGGGAGAACACTGAAGCTTTCTTT
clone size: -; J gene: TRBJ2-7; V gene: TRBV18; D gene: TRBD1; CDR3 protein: CASSLGQVDEQYF; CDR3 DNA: TGTGCCAGCTCACTAGGACAGGTCGACGAGCAGTACTTC
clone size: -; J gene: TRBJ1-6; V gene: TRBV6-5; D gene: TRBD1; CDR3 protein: CASSYPQGRGGQSPLHF; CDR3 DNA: TGTGCCAGCAGTTACCCTCAGGGGAGAGGGGGACAGTCACCCCTCCACTTT
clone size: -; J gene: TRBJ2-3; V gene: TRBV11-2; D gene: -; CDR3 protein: CASSLYRPGTDTQYF; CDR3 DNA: TGTGCCAGCAGCTTATACCGTCCAGGCACAGATACGCAGTATTTT
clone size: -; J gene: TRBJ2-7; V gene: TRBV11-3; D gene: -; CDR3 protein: CASSFTSYEQYF; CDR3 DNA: TGTGCCAGCAGCTTTACATCCTACGAGCAGTACTTC
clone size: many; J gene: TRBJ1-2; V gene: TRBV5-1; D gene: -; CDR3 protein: CASSFPGPNYGYTF; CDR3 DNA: TGCGCCAGCAGCTTTCCAGGGCCCAACTATGGCTACACCTTC
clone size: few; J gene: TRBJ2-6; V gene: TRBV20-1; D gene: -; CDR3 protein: CSARVSGRGRLQDGANVLTF; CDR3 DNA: TGCAGTGCTAGAGTCTCGGGGCGGGGGCGGTTGCAGGATGGGGCCAACGTCCTGACTTTC
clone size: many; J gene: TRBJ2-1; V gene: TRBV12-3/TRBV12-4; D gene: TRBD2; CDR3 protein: CASSLRLGLAGIYNEQFF; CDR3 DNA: TGTGCCAGCAGTTTAAGATTGGGGCTAGCGGGGATATACAATGAGCAGTTCTTC
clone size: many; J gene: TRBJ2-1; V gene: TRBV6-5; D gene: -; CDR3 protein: CASSPGPNNEQFF; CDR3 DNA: TGTGCCAGCAGCCCGGGACCAAACAATGAGCAGTTCTTC
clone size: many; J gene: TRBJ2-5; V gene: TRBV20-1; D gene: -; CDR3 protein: CSARDPPPETQYF; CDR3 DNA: TGCAGTGCTAGAGACCCCCCGCCGGAGACCCAGTACTTC
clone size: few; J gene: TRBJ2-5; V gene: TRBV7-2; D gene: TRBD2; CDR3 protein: CASNLIGTRKETQYF; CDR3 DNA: TGTGCCAGCAACTTAATCGGGACTAGGAAGGAGACCCAGTACTTC
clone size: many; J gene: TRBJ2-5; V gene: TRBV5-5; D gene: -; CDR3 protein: CASIKSVVETQYF; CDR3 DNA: TGTGCCAGCATCAAATCGGTAGTAGAGACCCAGTACTTC
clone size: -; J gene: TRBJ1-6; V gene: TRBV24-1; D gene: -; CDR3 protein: CATSEGRANSPLHF; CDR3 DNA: TGTGCCACCAGTGAGGGGAGGGCCAATTCACCCCTCCACTTT
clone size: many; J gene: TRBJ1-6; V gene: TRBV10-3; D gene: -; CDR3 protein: CAISDTGYNSPLHF; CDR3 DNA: TGTGCCATCAGTGATACAGGGTACAATTCACCCCTCCACTTT
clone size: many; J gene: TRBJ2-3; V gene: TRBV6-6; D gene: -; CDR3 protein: CASSWTAPSTDTQYF; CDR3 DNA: TGTGCCAGCAGTTGGACAGCCCCTAGCACAGATACGCAGTATTTT
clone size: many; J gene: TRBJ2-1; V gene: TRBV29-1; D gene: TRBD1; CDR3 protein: CSVRQGTVYNEQFF; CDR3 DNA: TGCAGCGTGCGACAGGGGACCGTCTACAATGAGCAGTTCTTC
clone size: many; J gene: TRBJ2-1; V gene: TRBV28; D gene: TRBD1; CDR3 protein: CASSLRDSSYNEQFF; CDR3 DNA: TGTGCCAGCAGCCTCCGGGACAGCTCCTACAATGAGCAGTTCTTC
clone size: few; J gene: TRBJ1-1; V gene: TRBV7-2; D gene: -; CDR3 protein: CASSLGRTTEAFF; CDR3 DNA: TGTGCCAGCAGCTTAGGGCGTACCACTGAAGCTTTCTTT
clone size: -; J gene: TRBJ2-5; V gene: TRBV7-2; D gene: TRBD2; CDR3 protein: CASSSFSSGVYNEQYF; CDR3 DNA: TGTGCCAGCAGCTCCTTCAGCAGCGGGGTATACAATGAGCAGTACTTC
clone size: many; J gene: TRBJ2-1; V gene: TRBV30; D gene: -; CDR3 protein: CAWSRDTQIYNEQFF; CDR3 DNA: TGTGCCTGGAGTCGGGACACCCAGATTTACAATGAGCAGTTCTTC
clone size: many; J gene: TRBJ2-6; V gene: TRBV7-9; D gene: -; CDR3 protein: CASSLVGAQHSGANVLTF; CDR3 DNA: TGTGCCAGCAGCTTAGTAGGGGCCCAACACTCTGGGGCCAACGTCCTGACTTTC
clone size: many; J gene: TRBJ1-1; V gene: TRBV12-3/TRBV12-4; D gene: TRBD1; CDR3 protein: CASSFPGQMNTEAFF; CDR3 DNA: TGTGCCAGCAGTTTTCCGGGACAGATGAACACTGAAGCTTTCTTT
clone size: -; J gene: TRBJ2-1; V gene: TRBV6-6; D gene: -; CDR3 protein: CASRRDHNEQFF; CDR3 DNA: TGTGCCAGCAGACGCGACCACAATGAGCAGTTCTTC
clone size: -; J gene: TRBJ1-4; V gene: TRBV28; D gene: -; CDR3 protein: CASSLGGRVNEKLFF; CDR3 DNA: TGTGCCAGCAGTTTAGGGGGGCGAGTTAATGAAAAACTGTTTTTT
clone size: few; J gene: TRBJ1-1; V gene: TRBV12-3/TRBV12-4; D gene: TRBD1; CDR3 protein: CASSQQGMNAEAFF; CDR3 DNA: TGTGCCAGCAGCCAACAGGGGATGAACGCTGAAGCTTTCTTT
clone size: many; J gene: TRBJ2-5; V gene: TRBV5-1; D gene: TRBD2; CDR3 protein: CASGLGLATETQYF; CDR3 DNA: TGCGCCAGCGGACTCGGACTAGCAACGGAGACCCAGTACTTC
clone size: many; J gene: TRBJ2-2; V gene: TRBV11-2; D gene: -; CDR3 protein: CASSPAFRPNTGELFF; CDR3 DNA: TGTGCCAGCAGCCCCGCATTTCGTCCGAACACCGGGGAGCTGTTTTTT
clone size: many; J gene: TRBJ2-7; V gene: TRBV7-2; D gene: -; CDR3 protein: CASSTGWGNYEQYF; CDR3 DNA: TGTGCCAGCAGCACGGGGTGGGGAAACTACGAGCAGTACTTC
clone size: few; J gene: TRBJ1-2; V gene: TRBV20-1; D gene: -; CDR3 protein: CSATPNYGYTF; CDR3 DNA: TGCAGTGCCACCCCTAACTATGGCTACACCTTC
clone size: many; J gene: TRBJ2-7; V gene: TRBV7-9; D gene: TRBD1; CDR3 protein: CASSADRGLFEQYF; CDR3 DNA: TGTGCCAGCAGCGCGGACAGGGGGCTATTCGAGCAGTACTTC
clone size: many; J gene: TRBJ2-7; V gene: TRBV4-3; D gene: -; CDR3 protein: CASSQAIWDEQYF; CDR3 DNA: TGCGCCAGCAGCCAAGCGATCTGGGACGAGCAGTACTTC
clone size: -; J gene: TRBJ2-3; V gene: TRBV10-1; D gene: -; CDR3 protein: CASQGRRTDTLYF; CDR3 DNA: TGCGCCAGCCAAGGCAGGCGCACGGATACGCTGTATTTT
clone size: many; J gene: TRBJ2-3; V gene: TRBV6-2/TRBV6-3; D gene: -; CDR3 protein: CASSSPGRVTDTQYF; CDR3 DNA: TGTGCCAGCAGTTCACCGGGACGAGTCACAGATACGCAGTATTTT
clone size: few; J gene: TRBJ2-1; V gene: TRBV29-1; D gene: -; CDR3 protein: CSVVGVYNEQFF; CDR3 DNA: TGCAGCGTTGTGGGAGTTTACAATGAGCAGTTCTTC
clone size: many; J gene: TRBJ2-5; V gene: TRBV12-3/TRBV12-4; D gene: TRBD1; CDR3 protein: CASLRGTGAQETQYF; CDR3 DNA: TGTGCCAGCCTCCGCGGCACAGGGGCTCAAGAGACCCAGTACTTC
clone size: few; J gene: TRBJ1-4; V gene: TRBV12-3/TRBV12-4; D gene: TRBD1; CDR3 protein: CASNDRGPTNEKLFF; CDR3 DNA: TGTGCCAGCAATGACAGGGGGCCGACTAATGAAAAACTGTTTTTT
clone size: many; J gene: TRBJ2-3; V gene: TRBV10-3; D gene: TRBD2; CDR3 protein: CAISESGKLARTDTQYF; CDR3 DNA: TGTGCCATCAGTGAGTCAGGAAAACTAGCGCGCACAGATACGCAGTATTTT
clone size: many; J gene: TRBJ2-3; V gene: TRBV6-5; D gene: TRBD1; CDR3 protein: CASRWRQGTDTQYF; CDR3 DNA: TGTGCCAGCAGATGGCGACAGGGAACAGATACGCAGTATTTT
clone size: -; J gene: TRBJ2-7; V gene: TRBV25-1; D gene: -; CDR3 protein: CASSALGGRFYEQYF; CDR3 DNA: TGTGCCAGCAGTGCCCTCGGGGGGCGATTCTACGAGCAGTACTTC